Listed here are 5 T cell receptor beta chains from one sample, sequenced in a study of T cell responses to AZD1222 COVID-19 vaccine. Clones were read by immunoSEQ multiplex PCR, and TCRdb kept only the in-frame ones, dropping some. Of over 130,000 clones in the sample, less than 95% were seen once. This material consisted of peripheral blood, taken on day 0 of AZD1222 vaccination. The source is an adult in good health.

The J gene is TRBJ1-1, the V gene TRBV4-3; D may be TRBD1 (6 bases). Trimming shortened V by 6 bases and J by 1 base, and 12 bases separated the two germline ends. Germline lookup yields CDR1 LGHNA and CDR2 YSLEER. The CDR3 contains 14 residues. The CDR3 loop reads CASSPTGRNTEAFF. The CDR3 bases are TGCGCCAGCAGTCCGACAGGTCGGAACACTGAAGCTTTCTTT.

The chain employs TRBV5-1 and TRBJ2-3; D gene uncertain. Germline CDR1 reads SGHRS; CDR2 reads YFSETQ. V was cut by 7 bases and J by 1 base, with 13 bases left in between. The CDR3 extends over 14 amino acids. The CDR3 spells CASWKTAGTDTQYF. The CDR3 nucleotides are TGCGCCAGCTGGAAGACGGCTGGCACAGATACGCAGTATTTT. Using reference TRBV5-1 and TRBJ2-3 for the parts outside the CDR3, the full variable domain is KAGVTQTPRYLIKTRGQQVTLSCSPISGHRSVSWYQQTPGQGLQFLFEYFSETQRNKGNFPGRFSGRQFSNSRSEMNVSTLELGDSALYLCASWKTAGTDTQYFGPGTRLTVL.

V usage is TRBV10-3 and J usage is TRBJ1-6; D not resolved. Germline V CDR1 and CDR2: ENHRY, SYGVKD. Trimming cost V 7 bases and J 6 bases, with 13 bases left between them. This CDR3 contains 14 residues. DNA of the CDR3: TGTGCCATCATGTCGGGCAGCAGTAATTCACCCCTCCACTTT. Its translation is CAIMSGSSNSPLHF.

This clone was picked up one time. The chain employs TRBV5-1 and TRBJ2-2; 8 positions agree with TRBD1. The CDR3 consists of 21 residues. V trimming: 4 bases; J trimming: 4 bases; junction bases outside the gene matches: 24. Germline V CDR1 and CDR2: SGHRS, YFSETQ. CDR3 DNA sequence: TGCGCCAGCAGCCCCTGGCCCCGCCGGGACAGGAAGACTGGGACCACCGGGGAGCTGTTTTTT. Residues: CASSPWPRRDRKTGTTGELFF.

This rearrangement joins TRBV25-1 to TRBJ2-1; 12 bases align to TRBD2. V dropped 1 base and J dropped 3; count of bases not matched to a gene: 4. Per the germline V gene, CDR1 is MGHDK and CDR2 is SYGVNS. The CDR3 length is 17 residues. CDR3 loop: CASSEWTSGTSYNEQFF. In nucleotides, the CDR3 is TGTGCCAGCAGTGAATGGACTAGCGGGACCAGCTACAATGAGCAGTTCTTC.